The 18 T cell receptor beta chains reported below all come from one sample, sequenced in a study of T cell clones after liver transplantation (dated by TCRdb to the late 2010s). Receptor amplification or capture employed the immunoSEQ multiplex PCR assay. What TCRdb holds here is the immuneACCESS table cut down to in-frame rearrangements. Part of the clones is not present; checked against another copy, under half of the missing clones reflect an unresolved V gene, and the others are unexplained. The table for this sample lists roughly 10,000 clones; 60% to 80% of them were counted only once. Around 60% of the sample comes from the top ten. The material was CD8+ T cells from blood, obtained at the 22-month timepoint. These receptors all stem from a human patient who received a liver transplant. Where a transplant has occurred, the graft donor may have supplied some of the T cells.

DNA for the CDR3: TGCGCCAGCAGCTTCACAGGCATTACGCATGAAAAACTGTTTTTT. Translation gives CASSFTGITHEKLFF. This chain uses TRBV5-1 with TRBJ1-4, with D tentatively TRBD1 (5 bases). Trimming shortened V by 2 bases and J by 6 bases, and 14 bases separated the two germline ends. CDR1 is SGHRS and CDR2 is YFSETQ in the germline V gene. The CDR3 contains 15 residues.

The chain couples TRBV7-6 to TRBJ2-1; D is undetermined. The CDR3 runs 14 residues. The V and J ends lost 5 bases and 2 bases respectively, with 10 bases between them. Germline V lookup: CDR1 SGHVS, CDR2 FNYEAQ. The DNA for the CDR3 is TGTGCCAGCAGCCCCGCGGCGGCCTACAATGAGCAGTTCTTC. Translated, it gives CASSPAAAYNEQFF.

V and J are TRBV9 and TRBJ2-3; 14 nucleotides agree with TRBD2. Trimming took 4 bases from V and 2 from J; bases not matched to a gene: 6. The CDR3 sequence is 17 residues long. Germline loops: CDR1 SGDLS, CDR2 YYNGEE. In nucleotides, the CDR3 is TGTGCCAGCAGCTTACGACTAGCGGGGGGGCTCACAGATACGCAGTATTTT. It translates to CASSLRLAGGLTDTQYF.

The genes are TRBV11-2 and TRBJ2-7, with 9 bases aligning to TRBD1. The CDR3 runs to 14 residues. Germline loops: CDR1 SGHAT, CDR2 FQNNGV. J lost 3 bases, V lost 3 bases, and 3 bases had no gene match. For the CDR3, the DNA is TGTGCCAGCAGCTTTACAGGGGGCGGCTACGAGCAGTACTTC. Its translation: CASSFTGGGYEQYF.

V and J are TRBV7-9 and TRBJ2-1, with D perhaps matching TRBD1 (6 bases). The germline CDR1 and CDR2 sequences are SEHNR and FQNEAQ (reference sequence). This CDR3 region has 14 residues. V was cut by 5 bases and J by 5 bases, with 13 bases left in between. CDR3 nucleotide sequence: TGTGCCAGCAGCCCCTCGGACAGCCACAATGAGCAGTTCTTC. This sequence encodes CASSPSDSHNEQFF.

The CDR3 nucleotides read TGTGCCAGCAGCTTAGACAGTTCTAGCACAGATACGCAGTATTTT. It specifies CASSLDSSSTDTQYF. The V gene is TRBV7-8, the J gene TRBJ2-3; D is uncertain. Trimming took off 1 base at V and 0 bases at J, with 8 bases between the two ends. The CDR3 is 15 amino acids. Germline assignment: CDR1 SGHVS and CDR2 FQNEAQ.

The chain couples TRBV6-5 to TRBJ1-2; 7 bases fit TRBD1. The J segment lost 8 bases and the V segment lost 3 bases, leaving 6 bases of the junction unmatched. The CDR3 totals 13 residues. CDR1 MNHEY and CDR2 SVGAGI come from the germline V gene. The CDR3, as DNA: TGTGCCAGCAGTTATACAGGGGCAGGGGGCTACACCTTC. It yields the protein CASSYTGAGGYTF.

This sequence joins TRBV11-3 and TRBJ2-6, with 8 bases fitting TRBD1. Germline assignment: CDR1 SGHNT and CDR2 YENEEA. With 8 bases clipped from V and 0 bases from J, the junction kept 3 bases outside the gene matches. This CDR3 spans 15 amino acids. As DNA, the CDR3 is TGTGCCAGCTCCGGGACAGGCTCTGGGGCCAACGTCCTGACTTTC. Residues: CASSGTGSGANVLTF.

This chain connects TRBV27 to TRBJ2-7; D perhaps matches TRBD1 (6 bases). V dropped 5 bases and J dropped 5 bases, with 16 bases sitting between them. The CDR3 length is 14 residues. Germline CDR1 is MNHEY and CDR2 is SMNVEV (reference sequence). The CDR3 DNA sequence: TGTGCCAGCAGTAAGGGGGTAGCCGGTCACGAGCAGTACTTC. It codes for CASSKGVAGHEQYF.

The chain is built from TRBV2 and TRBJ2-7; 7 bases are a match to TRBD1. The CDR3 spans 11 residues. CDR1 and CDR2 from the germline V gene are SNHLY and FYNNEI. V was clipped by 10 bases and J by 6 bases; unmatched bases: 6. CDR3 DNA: TGTGCCACCTACCGGGACAGCGAGCAGTACTTC. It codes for CATYRDSEQYF.

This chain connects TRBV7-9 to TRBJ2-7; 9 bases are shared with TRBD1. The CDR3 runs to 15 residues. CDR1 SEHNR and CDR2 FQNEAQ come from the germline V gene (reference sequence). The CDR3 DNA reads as TGTGCTATACCGGCCCTGACAGGGGGAGCGTACGAGCAGTACTTC. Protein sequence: CAIPALTGGAYEQYF.

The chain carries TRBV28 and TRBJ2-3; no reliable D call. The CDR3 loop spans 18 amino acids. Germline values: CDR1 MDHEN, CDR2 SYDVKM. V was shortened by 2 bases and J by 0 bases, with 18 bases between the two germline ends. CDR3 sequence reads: CASSLITEPFLSTDTQYF. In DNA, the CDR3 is TGTGCCAGCAGTTTAATCACGGAGCCTTTCCTTAGCACAGATACGCAGTATTTT.

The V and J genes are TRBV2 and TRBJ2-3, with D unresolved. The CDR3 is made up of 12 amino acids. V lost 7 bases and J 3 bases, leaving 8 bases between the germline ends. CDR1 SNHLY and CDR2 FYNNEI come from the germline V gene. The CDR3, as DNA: TGTGCCAGCACGCTATCGACAGATACGCAGTATTTT. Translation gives CASTLSTDTQYF. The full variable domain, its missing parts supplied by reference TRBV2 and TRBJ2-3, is EPEVTQTPSHQVTQMGQEVILRCVPISNHLYFYWYRQILGQKVEFLVSFYNNEISEKSEIFDDQFSVERPDGSNFTLKIRSTKLEDSAMYFCASTLSTDTQYFGPGTRLTVL.

The CDR3 DNA reads as TGTGCCAGCAGCATAGGAGGGGGATCCTACGAGCAGTACTTC. It codes for CASSIGGGSYEQYF. This chain connects TRBV11-2 to TRBJ2-7; the D gene could be TRBD1 or TRBD2 (6 bases each). Trimming pared 5 bases from V and 1 base from J, leaving 12 bases between. The CDR3 sequence is 14 residues long. The V gene's germline CDR1 is SGHAT and CDR2 FQNNGV.

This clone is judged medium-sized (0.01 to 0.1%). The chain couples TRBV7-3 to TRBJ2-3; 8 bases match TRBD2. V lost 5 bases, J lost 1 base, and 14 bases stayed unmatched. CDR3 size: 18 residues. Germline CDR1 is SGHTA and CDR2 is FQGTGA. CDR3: CASSPGRGDPSGTDTQYF. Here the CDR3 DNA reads TGTGCCAGCAGCCCGGGGCGGGGGGACCCTTCGGGCACAGATACGCAGTATTTT.

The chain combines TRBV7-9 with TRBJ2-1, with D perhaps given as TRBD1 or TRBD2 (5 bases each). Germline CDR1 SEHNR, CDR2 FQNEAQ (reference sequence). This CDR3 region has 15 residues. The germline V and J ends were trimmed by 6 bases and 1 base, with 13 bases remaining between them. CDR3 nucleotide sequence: TGTGCCAGCAGTAGAGTGGGGGATTCCTACAATGAGCAGTTCTTC. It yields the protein CASSRVGDSYNEQFF.

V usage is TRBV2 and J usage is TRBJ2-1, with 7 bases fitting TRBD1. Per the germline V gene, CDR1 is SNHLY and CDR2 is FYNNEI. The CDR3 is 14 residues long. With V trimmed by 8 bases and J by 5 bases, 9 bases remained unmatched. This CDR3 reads CASVDRDSDNEQFF. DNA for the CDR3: TGTGCCAGCGTCGACCGGGACAGTGACAATGAGCAGTTCTTC. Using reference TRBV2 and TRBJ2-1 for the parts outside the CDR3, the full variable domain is EPEVTQTPSHQVTQMGQEVILRCVPISNHLYFYWYRQILGQKVEFLVSFYNNEISEKSEIFDDQFSVERPDGSNFTLKIRSTKLEDSAMYFCASVDRDSDNEQFFGPGTRLTVL.

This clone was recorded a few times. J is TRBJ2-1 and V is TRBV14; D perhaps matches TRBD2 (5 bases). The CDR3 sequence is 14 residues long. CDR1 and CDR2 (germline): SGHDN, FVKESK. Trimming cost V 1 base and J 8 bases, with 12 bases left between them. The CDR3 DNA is TGTGCCAGCAGCCAAGGCGGAGGTATGGATGAGCAGTTCTTC. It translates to CASSQGGGMDEQFF.